A selection of T cell receptor beta chains follows, all from one sample in a study of blood T cell repertoires in COVID-19. TCRdb's table, derived via immunoSEQ multiplex PCR, lists solely in-frame clones and lacks some. The table lists some 200,000 clones, roughly 82% of them singletons. The sequencing input was PBMCs or T cells enriched from blood (not recorded which). All receptors derive from a man aged 35-49 years who had recovered from COVID-19. Each CDR3 is given with its conserved first and last residue. Each record gives: clone size, D gene, V gene, J gene, CDR3 protein, CDR3 DNA. D genes are given only for firm matches. The listing skips clone size in some rows; elsewhere it reads once, few, many or a size class.

clone_size: .
d_call: .
v_call: TRBV9
j_call: TRBJ2-1
cdr3_aa: CASSVLPGVADDEQFF
cdr3_nt: TGTGCCAGCAGCGTACTGCCGGGAGTAGCGGACGATGAGCAGTTCTTC

clone_size: .
d_call: TRBD1
v_call: TRBV5-1
j_call: TRBJ1-1
cdr3_aa: CASSSDGQGNTEAFF
cdr3_nt: TGCGCCAGCAGCTCGGACGGACAGGGGAACACTGAAGCTTTCTTT

clone_size: few
d_call: .
v_call: TRBV11-3
j_call: TRBJ2-5
cdr3_aa: CASSLDASQETQYF
cdr3_nt: TGTGCCAGCAGCTTAGATGCCAGCCAAGAGACCCAGTACTTC

clone_size: .
d_call: TRBD2
v_call: TRBV18
j_call: TRBJ2-5
cdr3_aa: CASSPAGGETQYF
cdr3_nt: TGTGCCAGCTCACCAGCGGGGGGCGAGACCCAGTACTTC

clone_size: .
d_call: .
v_call: TRBV6-2/TRBV6-3
j_call: TRBJ1-2
cdr3_aa: CASSYPGRQFYGYTF
cdr3_nt: TGTGCCAGCAGTTACCCAGGGAGGCAATTCTATGGCTACACCTTC

clone_size: .
d_call: .
v_call: TRBV2
j_call: TRBJ1-3
cdr3_aa: CASRDHSGIGNTIYF
cdr3_nt: TGTGCCAGCAGAGACCATTCGGGGATCGGAAACACCATATATTTT

clone_size: .
d_call: TRBD1
v_call: TRBV6-5
j_call: TRBJ2-1
cdr3_aa: CASSTPRQGANEQFF
cdr3_nt: TGTGCCAGCAGCACACCCCGACAGGGGGCGAATGAGCAGTTCTTC

clone_size: .
d_call: TRBD2
v_call: TRBV11-3
j_call: TRBJ2-1
cdr3_aa: CASSLAVGGGPSSEQFF
cdr3_nt: TGTGCCAGCAGCTTAGCTGTCGGGGGAGGGCCCTCTAGTGAGCAGTTCTTC

clone_size: .
d_call: .
v_call: TRBV5-1
j_call: TRBJ2-2
cdr3_aa: CASSLSLVTGAVQGELFF
cdr3_nt: TGCGCCAGCAGCTTGTCCCTTGTCACGGGAGCGGTTCAAGGGGAGCTGTTTTTT

clone_size: .
d_call: .
v_call: TRBV6-2/TRBV6-3
j_call: TRBJ2-7
cdr3_aa: CASSYERNLEYEQYF
cdr3_nt: TGTGCCAGCAGTTACGAACGGAACCTAGAATACGAGCAGTACTTC

clone_size: .
d_call: TRBD1
v_call: TRBV11-1
j_call: TRBJ2-7
cdr3_aa: CASSQTGASYEQYF
cdr3_nt: TGTGCCAGCAGCCAAACAGGGGCGTCCTACGAGCAGTACTTC

clone_size: .
d_call: TRBD2
v_call: TRBV5-1
j_call: TRBJ2-7
cdr3_aa: CASSPGLAGVGEQYF
cdr3_nt: TGCGCCAGCAGCCCGGGACTAGCGGGAGTGGGCGAGCAGTACTTC

clone_size: .
d_call: .
v_call: TRBV13
j_call: TRBJ2-5
cdr3_aa: CASSLGLGGETQYF
cdr3_nt: TGTGCCAGCAGCTTAGGGCTAGGTGGGGAGACCCAGTACTTC

clone_size: .
d_call: .
v_call: TRBV28
j_call: TRBJ2-2
cdr3_aa: CASSLPQAYTGELFF
cdr3_nt: TGTGCCAGCAGTTTACCCCAGGCCTACACCGGGGAGCTGTTTTTT

clone_size: .
d_call: .
v_call: TRBV19
j_call: TRBJ1-4
cdr3_aa: CASSLIPDFNEKLFF
cdr3_nt: TGTGCCAGTAGTCTTATTCCGGACTTTAATGAAAAACTGTTTTTT

clone_size: .
d_call: TRBD1
v_call: TRBV15
j_call: TRBJ1-5
cdr3_aa: CATSRDPRQGDNQPQHF
cdr3_nt: TGTGCCACCAGCAGAGATCCAAGACAGGGGGACAATCAGCCCCAGCATTTT

clone_size: .
d_call: .
v_call: TRBV6-5
j_call: TRBJ2-7
cdr3_aa: CASSPSSRWGYEQYF
cdr3_nt: TGTGCCAGCAGTCCTAGCTCCCGGTGGGGCTACGAGCAGTACTTC

clone_size: .
d_call: .
v_call: TRBV7-9
j_call: TRBJ1-1
cdr3_aa: CASSLQGRTEAFF
cdr3_nt: TGTGCCAGCAGCCTGCAGGGCCGCACTGAAGCTTTCTTT

clone_size: few
d_call: .
v_call: TRBV7-9
j_call: TRBJ2-2
cdr3_aa: CASVIVRNTGELFF
cdr3_nt: TGTGCCAGCGTAATCGTGAGAAACACCGGGGAGCTGTTTTTT

clone_size: once
d_call: TRBD1
v_call: TRBV3-1/TRBV3-2
j_call: TRBJ1-2
cdr3_aa: CASSVTPGTGGYGYTF
cdr3_nt: TGTGCCAGCAGCGTGACCCCCGGGACAGGGGGTTATGGCTACACCTTC

clone_size: .
d_call: TRBD2
v_call: TRBV27
j_call: TRBJ2-7
cdr3_aa: CASSLGGLGSGSRYEQYF
cdr3_nt: TGTGCCAGCAGTTTAGGTGGGTTGGGTAGCGGGAGTAGGTACGAGCAGTACTTC

clone_size: .
d_call: .
v_call: TRBV7-8
j_call: TRBJ1-2
cdr3_aa: CASSLGASSYGYTF
cdr3_nt: TGTGCCAGCAGCTTAGGTGCCAGTTCCTATGGCTACACCTTC

clone_size: .
d_call: .
v_call: TRBV5-6
j_call: TRBJ1-2
cdr3_aa: CASTRDQGDGYTF
cdr3_nt: TGTGCCAGCACCCGAGACCAGGGCGATGGCTACACCTTC

clone_size: .
d_call: TRBD2
v_call: TRBV12-3/TRBV12-4
j_call: TRBJ2-7
cdr3_aa: CASRSGRDEQYF
cdr3_nt: TGTGCCAGCAGGAGCGGGAGGGACGAGCAGTACTTC

clone_size: .
d_call: TRBD1
v_call: TRBV9
j_call: TRBJ1-5
cdr3_aa: CASSVGTGYQPQHF
cdr3_nt: TGTGCCAGCAGCGTGGGGACAGGGTATCAGCCCCAGCATTTT

clone_size: .
d_call: .
v_call: TRBV15
j_call: TRBJ2-5
cdr3_aa: CATSRGNREETQYF
cdr3_nt: TGTGCCACCAGCAGGGGGAACAGGGAAGAGACCCAGTACTTC

clone_size: .
d_call: TRBD1
v_call: TRBV4-1
j_call: TRBJ1-1
cdr3_aa: CASRQTGANTEAFF
cdr3_nt: TGCGCCAGCAGACAAACAGGGGCGAACACTGAAGCTTTCTTT

clone_size: once
d_call: TRBD2
v_call: TRBV3-1/TRBV3-2
j_call: TRBJ2-2
cdr3_aa: CASSQMWTSGRGELFF
cdr3_nt: TGTGCCAGCAGCCAAATGTGGACTAGCGGGAGAGGGGAGCTGTTTTTT

clone_size: .
d_call: .
v_call: TRBV6-5
j_call: TRBJ2-3
cdr3_aa: CASRGTSTDTQYF
cdr3_nt: TGTGCCAGCAGAGGGACTAGCACAGATACGCAGTATTTT

clone_size: .
d_call: .
v_call: TRBV10-1
j_call: TRBJ1-3
cdr3_aa: CASSESRGTTIYF
cdr3_nt: TGCGCCAGCAGTGAGTCAAGGGGAACCACCATATATTTT

clone_size: once
d_call: .
v_call: TRBV30
j_call: TRBJ1-1
cdr3_aa: CAWNRQSGTEAFF
cdr3_nt: TGTGCCTGGAATCGACAGTCGGGTACTGAAGCTTTCTTT

clone_size: .
d_call: .
v_call: TRBV10-1
j_call: TRBJ2-5
cdr3_aa: CASSGGYPSWGETQYF
cdr3_nt: TGCGCCAGCAGTGGAGGGTACCCCTCTTGGGGAGAGACCCAGTACTTC

clone_size: .
d_call: .
v_call: TRBV28
j_call: TRBJ2-3
cdr3_aa: CASRPGRISTDTQYF
cdr3_nt: TGTGCCAGCAGACCTGGCCGAATAAGCACAGATACGCAGTATTTT

clone_size: .
d_call: .
v_call: TRBV7-9
j_call: TRBJ1-1
cdr3_aa: CASSVRRENTEAFF
cdr3_nt: TGTGCCAGCAGCGTACGACGGGAGAACACTGAAGCTTTCTTT

clone_size: .
d_call: .
v_call: TRBV3-1/TRBV3-2
j_call: TRBJ2-3
cdr3_aa: CASSSGGTQYF
cdr3_nt: TGTGCCAGCAGTTCCGGCGGTACGCAGTATTTT

clone_size: few
d_call: TRBD1
v_call: TRBV5-5
j_call: TRBJ1-6
cdr3_aa: CASSLAGQVNSPLHF
cdr3_nt: TGTGCCAGCAGCTTAGCCGGACAGGTTAATTCACCCCTCCACTTT

clone_size: .
d_call: .
v_call: TRBV4-2
j_call: TRBJ1-6
cdr3_aa: CASSQRGGSVNSPLHF
cdr3_nt: TGTGCCAGCAGCCAAAGAGGAGGGAGCGTGAATTCACCCCTCCACTTT

clone_size: .
d_call: TRBD1
v_call: TRBV9
j_call: TRBJ1-4
cdr3_aa: CASSLGTGFEKLFF
cdr3_nt: TGTGCCAGCAGCCTCGGGACAGGGTTTGAAAAACTGTTTTTT

clone_size: .
d_call: TRBD2
v_call: TRBV30
j_call: TRBJ2-2
cdr3_aa: CAWRPGTSAGELFF
cdr3_nt: TGTGCCTGGAGACCCGGGACTAGTGCCGGGGAGCTGTTTTTT

clone_size: .
d_call: .
v_call: TRBV2
j_call: TRBJ1-6
cdr3_aa: CASSELYSPLHF
cdr3_nt: TGTGCCAGCAGCGAACTTTATTCACCCCTCCACTTT

clone_size: few
d_call: .
v_call: TRBV10-1
j_call: TRBJ1-5
cdr3_aa: CASSESPARGQPQHF
cdr3_nt: TGCGCCAGCAGTGAGAGTCCGGCGAGAGGTCAGCCCCAGCATTTT

clone_size: .
d_call: .
v_call: TRBV7-3
j_call: TRBJ2-3
cdr3_aa: CASSSTGGGGVTDTQYF
cdr3_nt: TGTGCCAGCAGCTCTACCGGAGGGGGGGGCGTCACAGATACGCAGTATTTT

clone_size: .
d_call: .
v_call: TRBV15
j_call: TRBJ2-7
cdr3_aa: CATSRDRTAYEQYF
cdr3_nt: TGTGCCACCAGCAGAGATAGGACAGCCTACGAGCAGTACTTC

clone_size: .
d_call: .
v_call: TRBV28
j_call: TRBJ1-1
cdr3_aa: CASSLGRLEAFF
cdr3_nt: TGTGCCAGCAGTTTAGGGCGCCTAGAAGCTTTCTTT

clone_size: .
d_call: .
v_call: TRBV4-2
j_call: TRBJ1-2
cdr3_aa: CASSQDASYGYTF
cdr3_nt: TGTGCCAGCAGCCAAGATGCCAGCTATGGCTACACCTTC

clone_size: once
d_call: .
v_call: TRBV9
j_call: TRBJ2-2
cdr3_aa: CASSSPVRTGELFF
cdr3_nt: TGTGCCAGCAGCTCCCCCGTGAGGACCGGGGAGCTGTTTTTT